This T cell receptor beta chain was sequenced in a study of blood T cell repertoires in COVID-19. The overall study: Samples taken during acute and convalescent COVID-19 were collected in the United States, Italy and Spain. Sources were T cells, B-cell-depleted T cells, or PBMCs; the material itself was cDNA or gDNA.

Original data processing: Reference gene primer amplification yielded estimated nucleated cell counts. Repertoires were generated with immunoSEQ multiplex PCR, while TCRdb's copy carries only in-frame clones and drops some. From that table come the V and J calls and clone size; the DNA was used to work out D and trimming. This sample has 130,000 or so clones, with about 86% found just once. V was cut by 6 bases and J by 4 bases, with 15 bases left in between. This CDR3 is 13 amino acids long. The germline V gene encodes CDR1 SQVTM and CDR2 ANQGSEA. The receptor was isolated from a woman of 80 years or more with acute or convalescent COVID-19. This sequence joins TRBV29-1 and TRBJ1-1; possible D gene TRBD1, 5 bases. Sequenced input: peripheral blood. The CDR3 DNA sequence: TGCAGCGTCTTACAGGAACCCGCCACTGAAGCTTTCTTT. Translating it yields CSVLQEPATEAFF.